The 6 T cell receptor beta chains given below trace back to one sample, sequenced in a study of blood T cell repertoires in COVID-19. The assay was immunoSEQ multiplex PCR, and TCRdb's table has in-frame clones only and misses some. This sample yields about 190,000 clones, of which more than 85% are seen a single time; about 2.6% belongs to the top ten. Material: peripheral blood. These receptors were collected from a man between 40 and 49 years old with active or convalescent COVID-19.

This chain joins TRBV19 and TRBJ1-1, with D perhaps TRBD1 (6 bases). The CDR3 sequence is 14 residues long. CDR1 and CDR2 from the germline V gene are LNHDA and SQIVND (reference sequence). Trimming stripped 7 bases from V and 1 base from J, with 13 bases between. The CDR3 reads CASKVVTGNTEAFF. In DNA, the CDR3 is TGTGCCAGTAAGGTGGTGACAGGGAACACTGAAGCTTTCTTT.

The chain recombines TRBV9 with TRBJ2-5; 7 bases align to TRBD2. CDR1 is SGDLS and CDR2 is YYNGEE in the germline V gene. The V gene end was trimmed by 0 bases and the J gene end by 3 bases; junction bases not matched to a gene: 5. This CDR3 is 15 amino acids long. In DNA, the CDR3 is TGTGCCAGCAGCGTAGGCCCAGGGAGGGAAGAGACCCAGTACTTC. Protein: CASSVGPGREETQYF.

The V call is TRBV20-1, the J call TRBJ1-2; no firm D call. CDR1 is DFQATT and CDR2 is SNEGSKA in the germline V gene (reference sequence). Trimming stripped 0 bases from V and 7 bases from J, with 6 bases between. The CDR3 covers 11 residues. CDR3 DNA sequence: TGCAGTGCTAGAGAGGGAGGTGGCTACACCTTC. Its translation is CSAREGGGYTF.

The chain combines TRBV11-2 with TRBJ2-1, with TRBD1 as a possible D gene (6 bases). The CDR3 totals 14 residues. V gave up 5 bases and J gave up 7 bases, with 15 bases separating them. Germline-derived CDR1 and CDR2 are SGHAT and FQNNGV. This CDR3 reads CASSRDRFKNEQFF. The CDR3 DNA follows: TGTGCCAGCAGCCGCGACAGGTTTAAGAATGAGCAGTTCTTC. Based on the CDR3 plus reference TRBV11-2 and TRBJ2-1, the full variable domain is EAGVAQSPRYKIIEKRQSVAFWCNPISGHATLYWYQQILGQGPKLLIQFQNNGVVDDSQLPKDRFSAERLKGVDSTLKIQPAKLEDSAVYLCASSRDRFKNEQFFGPGTRLTVL.

This rearrangement joins TRBV7-3 to TRBJ2-2, with D perhaps matching TRBD2 (6 bases). There are 16 residues in the CDR3. The ends were cut back, 0 bases at V and 4 bases at J, with 12 bases in the middle. Germline V gene data show CDR1 as SGHTA and CDR2 as FQGTGA. CDR3 loop: CASSLTGGSPTGELFF. CDR3 nucleotide sequence: TGTGCCAGCAGCTTAACGGGAGGAAGTCCCACCGGGGAGCTGTTTTTT.

V gene TRBV2 combines with J gene TRBJ1-1; no reliable D call. Trimming cost V 3 bases and J 7 bases, with 6 bases left between them. From germline, CDR1 is SNHLY and CDR2 FYNNEI. This CDR3 contains 11 residues. CDR3 in amino acids: CASSERDEAFF. For the CDR3, the DNA is TGTGCCAGCAGTGAGCGAGATGAAGCTTTCTTT.